This TCR beta chain was sequenced during a study of blood T cell repertoires in COVID-19. Study-level information: Acute and convalescent COVID-19 specimens originated in the United States, Italy and Spain. The analysed material was cDNA or gDNA that came from T cells, B-cell-depleted T cells, or PBMCs.

V was clipped by 0 bases and J by 8 bases; unmatched bases: 6. CDR1 MNHEY and CDR2 SVGAGI come from the germline V gene. This CDR3 region has 15 residues. Original handling: Scientists estimated how many nucleated cells there were by amplifying reference gene primers. Method: immunoSEQ multiplex PCR; TCRdb's copy keeps in-frame clones and lacks some. V and J calls and clone size come straight from that table; D and trimming were deduced from the DNA. The data hold hundreds of thousands of clones, with more than 75% observed a single time. V is TRBV6-5 and J is TRBJ1-2; 10 positions match TRBD1. This TCR came from a young woman who had recovered from COVID-19. Sequencing was performed on peripheral blood. The CDR3 reads CASSYSGQGFYGYTF. The CDR3 bases are TGTGCCAGCAGTTACTCGGGACAGGGGTTTTACGGCTACACCTTC.